This T cell receptor beta chain was recorded in a study of blood T cells in healthy people across ages. A J-beta primer mix and a sample-barcoded 5' primer were used in a second PCR of roughly 6 to 11 cycles. TCRdb re-analysed the 5' RACE reads in MiXCR, keeping a single row per CDR3 protein. The table shows 800,000 or so distinct CDR3 sequences, with 46% occurring only once. The J segment lost 10 bases and the V segment lost 5 bases, leaving 9 bases of the junction unmatched. Per germline, CDR1 SGHAT and CDR2 FQDESV (reference sequence). The CDR3 is 15 residues long. There are a few counts of this clonotype.

This clonotype was sampled from a man older than 75 in good health. This chain links TRBV11-1 with TRBJ2-3; 13 bases are a match to TRBD2. Material for sequencing was blood. CDR3 residues: CASSRGLAGKEAQYF. The CDR3 DNA follows: TGTGCCAGCAGCCGGGGACTAGCGGGGAAAGAGGCGCAGTATTTT.